This T cell receptor beta chain was observed in a study of blood T cell repertoires in COVID-19. Study at large: Researchers got acute and convalescent COVID-19 samples from the United States, Italy and Spain.

Germline CDR1 and CDR2: SGHTA and FQGNSA. V shed 1 base, J shed 2 bases, and the junction held 6 bases outside the gene matches. This CDR3 has 18 residues. The participants were between roughly 18 and 89 years old and came from 24 US areas. Participants were placed into cohorts based on the clinical history they reported. Generated by immunoSEQ multiplex PCR, the TCRdb table keeps only in-frame clones and is missing some. The sample comprises approximately 180,000 clones, around 80% of which are singletons, and 15% to 20% rests with the top ten. The TCR sequence derives from a woman in her forties or fifties who had recovered from COVID-19. Sample: PBMCs or T cells enriched from blood (not recorded which). The chain links TRBV7-2 to TRBJ2-3, with 13 bases that match TRBD2. CDR3 DNA: TGTGCCAGCAGCTTAGGAGAACTAGCGGGAGGGTTCACAGATACGCAGTATTTT. Amino acid sequence: CASSLGELAGGFTDTQYF.